This TCR beta chain is from a study of cytomegalovirus exposure and HLA in healthy donors. The repertoire was sequenced with immunoSEQ multiplex PCR; TCRdb's copy has only in-frame clones and lacks some. The data hold 100,000 to 150,000 clones, with 89% observed a single time. The CDR3 loop spans 16 amino acids. The genes are TRBV21-1 and TRBJ2-7; the table's TRBD2 call for D was not verified on the DNA. TRBV21-1 represents a pseudogene. Sequencing was performed on PBMCs. This receptor was obtained from a woman between 18 and 29 years old in good health and CMV-seronegative. Here the CDR3 reads CASSKGSCQEAYEQYF. The CDR3 DNA sequence: TGTGCCAGCAGCAAGGGGAGCTGTCAGGAGGCCTACGAGCAGTACTTC.